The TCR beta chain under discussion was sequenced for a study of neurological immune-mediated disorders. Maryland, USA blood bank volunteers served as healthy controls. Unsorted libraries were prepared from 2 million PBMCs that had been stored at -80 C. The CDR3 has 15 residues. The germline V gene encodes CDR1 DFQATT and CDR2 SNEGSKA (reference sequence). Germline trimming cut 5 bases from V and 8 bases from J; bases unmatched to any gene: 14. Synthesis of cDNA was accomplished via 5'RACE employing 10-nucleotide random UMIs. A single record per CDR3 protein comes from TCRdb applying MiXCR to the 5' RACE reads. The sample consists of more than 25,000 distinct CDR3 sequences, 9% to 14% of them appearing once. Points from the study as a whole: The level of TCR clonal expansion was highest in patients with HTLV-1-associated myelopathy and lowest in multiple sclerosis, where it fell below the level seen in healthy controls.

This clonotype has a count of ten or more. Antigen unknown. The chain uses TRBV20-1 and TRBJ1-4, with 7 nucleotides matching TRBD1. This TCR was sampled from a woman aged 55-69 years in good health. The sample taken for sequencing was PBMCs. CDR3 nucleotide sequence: TGCAGTGCTGGCCTAACCGGGACAGCGAACGAAAAACTGTTTTTT. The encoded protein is CSAGLTGTANEKLFF.